This entry lists 26 T cell receptor beta chains sequenced from one sample in a study of blood T cell repertoires in COVID-19. Generated by immunoSEQ multiplex PCR, the TCRdb table keeps only in-frame clones and is missing some. This sample yields approximately 270,000 clones, of which about nine tenths are seen a single time; approximately 2.2% belongs to the top ten. What was sequenced was peripheral blood. These TCRs come from a man in his forties or fifties with acute or convalescent COVID-19.

The chain couples TRBV7-3 to TRBJ2-6; no firm D call. CDR1 and CDR2 from the germline V gene are SGHTA and FQGTGA. This CDR3 has 16 residues. The ends were cut back, 1 base at V and 2 bases at J, with 9 bases in the middle. The CDR3 DNA reads TGTGCCAGCAGCTTAATCTCGGTGGCTGGGGCCAACGTCCTGACTTTC. It codes for CASSLISVAGANVLTF.

This chain links TRBV4-1 with TRBJ2-1, with D perhaps matching TRBD1 (6 bases). This CDR3 has 17 residues. The V and J ends lost 1 base and 8 bases respectively, with 21 bases between them. Looked up from germline, CDR1 is MGHRA and CDR2 is YSYEKL. The CDR3 nucleotides are TGCGCCAGCAGCCAAGGCCCGATGCTAGATAGGGGGTATGAGCAGTTCTTC. As protein: CASSQGPMLDRGYEQFF.

The rearrangement links TRBV5-1 to TRBJ1-6; TRBD1 agrees at 10 bases. In germline, CDR1 is SGHRS, CDR2 YFSETQ. The CDR3 runs to 15 residues. Trimming cost V 0 bases and J 8 bases; bases outside gene matches: 2. The CDR3 DNA follows: TGCGCCAGCAGCTTGGATGGGACAGGGGATTCACCCCTCCACTTT. Translated, it gives CASSLDGTGDSPLHF.

The CDR3 sequence is CASSPGTGPTPEAFF. DNA of the CDR3: TGCGCCAGCAGCCCGGGGACAGGGCCAACCCCTGAAGCTTTCTTT. This chain joins TRBV5-1 and TRBJ1-1; 9 bases map to TRBD1. Trimming cost V 4 bases and J 6 bases; bases outside gene matches: 10. The germline V gene encodes CDR1 SGHRS and CDR2 YFSETQ. The CDR3 extends over 15 amino acids.

The rearrangement uses TRBV19 and TRBJ1-6; 10 positions agree with TRBD1. Germline V gene data show CDR1 as LNHDA and CDR2 as SQIVND (reference sequence). V lost 1 base, J lost 11 bases, and 8 bases stayed unmatched. The CDR3 covers 16 residues. CDR3 nucleotides: TGTGCCAGTAGTATAGGAGGGACAGGGGCAGGGGCACCCCTCCACTTT. It codes for CASSIGGTGAGAPLHF.

The V gene is TRBV3-1 (or the pseudogene TRBV3-2), the J gene TRBJ1-2; TRBD1 is a possible D gene (5 bases). Germline V gene lookup returns CDR1 LGHDT and CDR2 YNNKEL (reference sequence). This CDR3 comprises 16 residues. Deletions cut 0 bases from V and 4 bases from J, with 15 bases between. This chain's CDR3 is CASSQEELQGRYGYTF. CDR3 DNA: TGTGCCAGCAGCCAAGAGGAGTTGCAGGGTCGCTATGGCTACACCTTC.

The CDR3 spells CASSLSTNEKLFF. In DNA form, the CDR3 reads TGTGCCAGCAGCCTCTCAACTAATGAAAAACTGTTTTTT. The genes are TRBV9 and TRBJ1-4, with D hard to call. The germline CDR1 and CDR2 sequences are SGDLS and YYNGEE. Trimming removed 4 bases at V and 0 bases at J, with 4 bases between. This CDR3 region has 13 residues.

The gene calls are TRBV19 and TRBJ2-2; D is possibly TRBD1 (5 bases). There are 16 residues in the CDR3. The V end lost 1 base, the J end lost 2 bases, and 11 bases lay between the germline ends. CDR1 is LNHDA, CDR2 SQIVND, per germline (reference sequence). The CDR3 sequence is CASSIAVGENTGELFF. The CDR3 DNA reads TGTGCCAGTAGTATAGCAGTAGGGGAAAACACCGGGGAGCTGTTTTTT.

V and J are TRBV5-4 and TRBJ2-4, with 8 bases that match TRBD2. CDR3 length equals 14 residues. J was trimmed by 8 bases and V by 3 bases; bases with no gene match: 7. Per the germline V gene, CDR1 is SGHNT and CDR2 is YYREEE (reference sequence). CDR3 nucleotides: TGTGCCAGCAGCTCCGGGACTAGTGGAGACATTCAGTACTTC. This encodes CASSSGTSGDIQYF.

This clone was seen just once. This rearrangement joins TRBV11-2 to TRBJ1-2, with D possibly TRBD1 on 6 matching bases. V gave up 5 bases and J gave up 4 bases, with 20 bases separating them. Germline CDR1 reads SGHAT; CDR2 reads FQNNGV. This CDR3 has 16 amino acids. CDR3 nucleotides: TGTGCCAGCAGCCCGGACAGACTACTCCATTTCTATGGCTACACCTTC. It encodes CASSPDRLLHFYGYTF.

The chain links TRBV6-5 to TRBJ1-1, with TRBD1 matching 8 bases. The CDR3 spans 15 residues. J gave up 5 bases and V 5 bases, and 10 bases lay outside the gene matches. CDR1 MNHEY and CDR2 SVGAGI come from the germline V gene. CDR3: CASSLGQGSRTEAFF. The CDR3 coding sequence is TGTGCCAGCAGTCTCGGACAGGGTAGTAGGACTGAAGCTTTCTTT.

The chain links TRBV6-5 to TRBJ1-6, with TRBD1 matching over 9 bases. The V segment lost 9 bases and the J segment 9 bases; nucleotides outside the gene matches: 6. The CDR3 consists of 13 residues. Germline V gene data show CDR1 as MNHEY and CDR2 as SVGAGI. CDR3 sequence reads: CASTATGGSPLHF. CDR3 in DNA: TGTGCCAGTACCGCGACAGGGGGTTCACCCCTCCACTTT.

The chain employs TRBV3-1 (or the pseudogene TRBV3-2) and TRBJ2-7; TRBD1 agrees at 8 bases. The CDR3 runs 13 residues. The V and J ends lost 5 bases and 7 bases, in that order; junction bases with no gene match: 7. CDR1 and CDR2 (germline): LGHDT, YNNKEL (reference sequence). The CDR3 protein is CASSGSGGREQYF. In DNA, the CDR3 is TGTGCCAGCAGCGGGTCAGGGGGCAGGGAGCAGTACTTC.

The chain recombines TRBV5-4 with TRBJ1-2; the D is unclear. This CDR3 spans 15 amino acids. From germline, CDR1 is SGHNT and CDR2 YYREEE (reference sequence). V was shortened by 0 bases and J by 6 bases, with 15 bases between the two germline ends. CDR3 sequence (DNA): TGTGCCAGCAGCTTGGGCGGATACGGGGAGGATGGCTACACCTTC. As protein: CASSLGGYGEDGYTF. The full variable domain, completed using reference TRBV5-4 and TRBJ1-2, is ETGVTQSPTHLIKTRGQQVTLRCSSQSGHNTVSWYQQALGQGPQFIFQYYREEENGRGNFPPRFSGLQFPNYSSELNVNALELDDSALYLCASSLGGYGEDGYTFGSGTRLTVV.

About this clone: This CDR3 fails to terminate in the conserved phenylalanine or tryptophan, so it likely reflects a read error. Because the CDR3's place on the DNA is in doubt, the DNA is left out and the CDR3 is given as listed by TCRdb. This chain links TRBV21-1 with TRBJ1-1; TRBD1, the table's D call, lacks a check against the DNA. TRBV21-1 is tagged as a pseudogene. The CDR3 comprises 10 residues, both ends counted. CDR3 region: CASSTQRGTL.

The chain has TRBV5-6 and TRBJ1-5; D may be TRBD1 (6 bases). The ends were cut back, 4 bases at V and 7 bases at J, with 15 bases in the middle. In germline, CDR1 is SGHDT, CDR2 YYEEEE. The CDR3 consists of 14 residues. The chain's CDR3 is CASSANRARQPQHF. The CDR3, as DNA: TGTGCCAGCAGCGCCAACAGGGCTCGGCAGCCCCAGCATTTT.

The count of this clone is one. The CDR3 DNA reads TGTGCCAGTGGAGACCGATCTGGGGCCAACGTCCTGACTTTC. This encodes CASGDRSGANVLTF. This chain uses TRBV19 with TRBJ2-6; D not resolved. CDR1 LNHDA and CDR2 SQIVND come from the germline V gene (reference sequence). V lost 8 bases, J lost 1 base, and 9 bases lay in between. CDR3 length: 14 residues.

The rearrangement joins TRBV2 to TRBJ2-3; 8 nucleotides agree with TRBD2. V was pared by 6 bases and J by 0 bases, with 5 bases of the junction left unmatched. The CDR3 is 15 residues long. Germline assignment: CDR1 SNHLY and CDR2 FYNNEI. DNA for the CDR3: TGTGCCAGCAGGCTGACTAGCGCCAGCACAGATACGCAGTATTTT. Translating gives CASRLTSASTDTQYF.

The chain recombines TRBV7-6 with TRBJ2-3; D gene ambiguous. V lost 4 bases to trimming and J lost 6 bases, with 8 bases between them. Germline CDR1 reads SGHVS; CDR2 reads FNYEAQ. This CDR3 has 12 amino acids. CDR3 sequence reads: CASSSSGDTQYF. The CDR3 DNA reads as TGTGCCAGCAGCTCCTCCGGGGATACGCAGTATTTT. Using reference TRBV7-6 and TRBJ2-3 for the parts outside the CDR3, the full variable domain is GAGVSQSPRYKVTKRGQDVALRCDPISGHVSLYWYRQALGQGPEFLTYFNYEAQQDKSGLPNDRFSAERPEGSISTLTIQRTEQRDSAMYRCASSSSGDTQYFGPGTRLTVL.

This rearrangement joins TRBV5-1 to TRBJ2-1; 9 nucleotides agree with TRBD2. The CDR3 contains 13 residues. The junction had 7 bases not matched to a gene; V was cut back by 0 bases and J by 15 bases. Germline assignment: CDR1 SGHRS and CDR2 YFSETQ. The CDR3 protein is CASSLDTAGGMFF. CDR3 nucleotides: TGCGCCAGCAGCTTGGACACGGCGGGGGGGATGTTCTTC.

The chain is built from TRBV19 and TRBJ1-1; possibly TRBD1 for D (6 bases). Looked up from germline, CDR1 is LNHDA and CDR2 is SQIVND (reference sequence). Deletions cut 8 bases from V and 6 bases from J, with 31 bases between. This CDR3 is built from 18 residues. CDR3 nucleotide sequence: TGTGCCAGTCACTCAACCTCTTTCTACACAGGGTTGAAGGCTGAAGCTTTCTTT. This sequence encodes CASHSTSFYTGLKAEAFF. Variable domain in full (rest from reference TRBV19 and TRBJ1-1): DGGITQSPKYLFRKEGQNVTLSCEQNLNHDAMYWYRQDPGQGLRLIYYSQIVNDFQKGDIAEGYSVSREKKESFPLTVTSAQKNPTAFYLCASHSTSFYTGLKAEAFFGQGTRLTVV.

The CDR3 DNA reads TGTGCCAGCAGCGGACTTCTGGATTCACCCCTCCACTTT. This sequence encodes CASSGLLDSPLHF. V usage is TRBV7-2 and J usage is TRBJ1-6; D call uncertain. The V end lost 5 bases, the J end lost 8 bases, and 10 bases lay between the germline ends. CDR3 length equals 13 residues. Per the germline V gene, CDR1 is SGHTA and CDR2 is FQGNSA.

The V gene is TRBV3-1 (or the pseudogene TRBV3-2), the J gene TRBJ1-2; D not certain. The CDR3 covers 12 residues. Trimming cost V 2 bases and J 4 bases, with 5 bases left between them. CDR1 is LGHDT, CDR2 YNNKEL, per germline (reference sequence). The CDR3 loop is CASSQSSYGYTF. The CDR3 bases are TGTGCCAGCAGCCAATCCAGCTATGGCTACACCTTC.

This clone occurred a few times. The chain links TRBV25-1 to TRBJ1-2; D is possibly TRBD1 (5 bases). V gave up 5 bases and J gave up 4 bases, with 14 bases separating them. Germline V gene data show CDR1 as MGHDK and CDR2 as SYGVNS. This CDR3 is built from 14 residues. Here the CDR3 reads CASSNRGSPYGYTF. DNA of the CDR3: TGTGCCAGCAGTAACCGGGGGAGCCCCTATGGCTACACCTTC.

The CDR3 DNA follows: TGTGCCAGCACCACCGGAGGATACGAGCAGTACTTC. Amino acid sequence: CASTTGGYEQYF. The chain couples TRBV18 to TRBJ2-7, with a tentative D call TRBD2 (5 bases). The CDR3 sequence is 12 residues long. The V gene lost 8 bases and the J gene lost 4 bases, with 12 bases spanning the gap. CDR1 KGHSH and CDR2 LQKENI come from the germline V gene.

The chain couples TRBV19 to TRBJ2-1, with TRBD2 identical over 11 bases. With 10 bases clipped from V and 8 bases from J, the junction kept 7 bases outside the gene matches. The CDR3 loop spans 13 amino acids. Germline V gives CDR1 LNHDA, CDR2 SQIVND (reference sequence). In DNA form, the CDR3 reads TGTGCCACCTCAGGGACTAGCGGCCATGAGCAGTTCTTC. The encoded protein is CATSGTSGHEQFF.